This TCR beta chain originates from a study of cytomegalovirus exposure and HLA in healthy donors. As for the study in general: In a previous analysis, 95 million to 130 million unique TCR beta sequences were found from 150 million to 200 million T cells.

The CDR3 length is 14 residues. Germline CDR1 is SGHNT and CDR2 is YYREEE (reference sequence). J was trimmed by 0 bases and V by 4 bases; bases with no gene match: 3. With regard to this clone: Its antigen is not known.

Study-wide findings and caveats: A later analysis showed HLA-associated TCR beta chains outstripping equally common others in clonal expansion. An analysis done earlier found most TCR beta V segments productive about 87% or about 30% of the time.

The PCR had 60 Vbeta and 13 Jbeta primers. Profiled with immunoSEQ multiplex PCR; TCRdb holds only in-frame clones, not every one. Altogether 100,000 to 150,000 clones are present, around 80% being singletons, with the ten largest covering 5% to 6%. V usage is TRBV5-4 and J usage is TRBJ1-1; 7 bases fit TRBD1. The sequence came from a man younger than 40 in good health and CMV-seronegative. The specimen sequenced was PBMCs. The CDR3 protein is CASSTGTVNTEAFF. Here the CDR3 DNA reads TGTGCCAGCAGCACCGGGACAGTGAACACTGAAGCTTTCTTT.